This record concerns one TCR beta chain sequence. In germline, CDR1 is KGHDR, CDR2 SFDVKD. CDR3 size: 18 residues. The junction had 3 bases not matched to a gene; V was cut back by 0 bases and J by 3 bases. This sample is drawn from a study of blood T cell repertoires in COVID-19. Study background: The origin of the acute and convalescent COVID-19 samples was the United States, Italy and Spain. T cells, B-cell-depleted T cells, or PBMCs provided the cDNA or gDNA that served as material.

As processed by the authors: Estimation of nucleated cell counts relied on the amplification of reference gene primers. Generated by immunoSEQ multiplex PCR, the TCRdb table keeps only in-frame clones and is missing some. That table is the source of V, J and clone size, and D and trimming were worked out from the DNA. The top ten clones hold over 9.5% of a sample with under 100,000 clones, around four fifths of them seen once. This receptor was identified in a woman aged 70 to 79 with active or convalescent COVID-19. The V call is TRBV24-1, the J call TRBJ2-2; TRBD2 matches at 13 bases. The specimen sequenced was peripheral blood. This CDR3 reads CATSDLGGLAGDTGELFF. CDR3 nucleotides: TGTGCCACCAGTGATTTGGGTGGACTAGCGGGGGACACCGGGGAGCTGTTTTTT.